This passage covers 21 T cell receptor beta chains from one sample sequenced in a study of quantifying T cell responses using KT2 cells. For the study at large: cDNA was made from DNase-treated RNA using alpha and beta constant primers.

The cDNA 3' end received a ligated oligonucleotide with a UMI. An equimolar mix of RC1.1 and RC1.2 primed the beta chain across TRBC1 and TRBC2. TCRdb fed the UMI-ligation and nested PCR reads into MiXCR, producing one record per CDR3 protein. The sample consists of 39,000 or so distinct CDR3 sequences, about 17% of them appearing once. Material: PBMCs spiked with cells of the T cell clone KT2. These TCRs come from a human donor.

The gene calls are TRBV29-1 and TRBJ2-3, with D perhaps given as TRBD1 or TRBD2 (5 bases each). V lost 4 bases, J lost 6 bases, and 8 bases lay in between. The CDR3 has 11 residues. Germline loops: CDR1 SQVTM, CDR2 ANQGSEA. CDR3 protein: CSVGWDDTQYF. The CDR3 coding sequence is TGCAGCGTTGGGTGGGACGATACGCAGTATTTT.

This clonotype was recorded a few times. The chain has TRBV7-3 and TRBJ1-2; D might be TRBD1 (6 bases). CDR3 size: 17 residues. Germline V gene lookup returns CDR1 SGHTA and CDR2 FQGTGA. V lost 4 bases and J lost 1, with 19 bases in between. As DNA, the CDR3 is TGTGCCAGCAGCTCCAAACAGCCGGGACACTTTAACTATGGCTACACCTTC. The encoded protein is CASSSKQPGHFNYGYTF.

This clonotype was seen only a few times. The CDR3 region has the DNA TGCAGCGTTGACGGGGTCTTGAACACCGGGGAGCTGTTTTTT. This sequence encodes CSVDGVLNTGELFF. The chain is built from TRBV29-1 and TRBJ2-2, with a tentative D call TRBD2 (5 bases). V shed 3 bases and J shed 1 base, with 9 bases lying between them. The germline V gene encodes CDR1 SQVTM and CDR2 ANQGSEA. This CDR3 comprises 14 residues.

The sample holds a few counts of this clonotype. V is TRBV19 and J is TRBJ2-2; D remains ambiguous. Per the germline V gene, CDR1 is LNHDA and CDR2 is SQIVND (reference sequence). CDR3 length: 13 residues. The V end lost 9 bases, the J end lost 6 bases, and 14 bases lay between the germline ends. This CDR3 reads CASKQYSAGELFF. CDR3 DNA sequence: TGTGCCAGCAAACAGTACAGCGCCGGGGAGCTGTTTTTT.

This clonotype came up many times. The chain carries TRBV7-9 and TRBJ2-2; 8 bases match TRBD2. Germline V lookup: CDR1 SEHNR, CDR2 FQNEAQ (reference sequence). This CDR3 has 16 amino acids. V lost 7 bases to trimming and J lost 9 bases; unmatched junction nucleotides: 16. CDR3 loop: CASTAGTRASRWELFF. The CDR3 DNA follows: TGTGCCAGCACGGCCGGGACTAGGGCCTCCAGATGGGAGCTGTTTTTT. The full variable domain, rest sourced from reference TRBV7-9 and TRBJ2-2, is DTGVSQNPRHKITKRGQNVTFRCDPISEHNRLYWYRQTLGQGPEFLTYFQNEAQLEKSRLLSDRFSAERPKGSFSTLEIQRTEQGDSAMYLCASTAGTRASRWELFFGEGSRLTVL.

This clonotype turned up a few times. CDR3 DNA sequence: TGTGCCACCAGCAGAGGACTAGCGGGCACAGATACGCAGTATTTT. It is translated as CATSRGLAGTDTQYF. The genes are TRBV15 and TRBJ2-3, with 9 bases aligning to TRBD2. CDR1 is LNHNV, CDR2 YYDKDF, per germline (reference sequence). The CDR3 loop spans 15 amino acids. The V segment lost 1 base and the J segment 1 base; nucleotides outside the gene matches: 0.

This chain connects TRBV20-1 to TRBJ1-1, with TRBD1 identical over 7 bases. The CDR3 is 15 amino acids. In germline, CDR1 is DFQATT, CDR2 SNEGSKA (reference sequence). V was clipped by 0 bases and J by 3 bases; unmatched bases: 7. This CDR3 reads CSARDKLGQYTEAFF. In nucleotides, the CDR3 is TGCAGTGCTAGAGATAAATTGGGACAGTACACTGAAGCTTTCTTT.

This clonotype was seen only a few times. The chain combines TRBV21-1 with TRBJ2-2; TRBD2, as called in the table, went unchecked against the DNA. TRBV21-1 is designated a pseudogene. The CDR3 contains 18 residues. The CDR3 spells CASSKGTSGGVGPGELFF. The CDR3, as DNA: TGTGCCAGCAGCAAAGGGACTAGCGGGGGGGTGGGTCCCGGGGAGCTGTTTTTT.

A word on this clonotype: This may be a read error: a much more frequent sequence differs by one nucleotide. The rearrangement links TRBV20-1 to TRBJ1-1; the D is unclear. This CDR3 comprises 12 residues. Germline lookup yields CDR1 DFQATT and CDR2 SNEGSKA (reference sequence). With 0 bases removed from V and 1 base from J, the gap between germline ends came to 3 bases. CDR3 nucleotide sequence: TGCAGTGCTAGAGACAGGAACACTGAAGCTTTCTTT. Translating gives CSARDRNTEAFF.

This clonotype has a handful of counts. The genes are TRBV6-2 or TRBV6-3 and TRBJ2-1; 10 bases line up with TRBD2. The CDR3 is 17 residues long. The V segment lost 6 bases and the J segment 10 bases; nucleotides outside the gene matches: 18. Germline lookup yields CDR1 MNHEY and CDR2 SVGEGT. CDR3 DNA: TGTGCCAGCAGGACGTCCAGCGGGAGGGCCATGGGGTGGGAGCAGTTCTTC. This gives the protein CASRTSSGRAMGWEQFF.

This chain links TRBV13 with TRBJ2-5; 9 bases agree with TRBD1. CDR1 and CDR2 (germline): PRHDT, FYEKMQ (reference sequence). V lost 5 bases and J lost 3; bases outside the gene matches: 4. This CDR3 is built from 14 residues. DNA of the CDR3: TGTGCCAGCAGCCAGAGACAGGGGGAAGAGACCCAGTACTTC. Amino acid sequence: CASSQRQGEETQYF.

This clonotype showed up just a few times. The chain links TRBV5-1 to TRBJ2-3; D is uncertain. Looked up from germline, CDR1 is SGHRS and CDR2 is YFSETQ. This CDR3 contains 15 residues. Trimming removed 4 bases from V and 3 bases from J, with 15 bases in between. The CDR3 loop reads CASSLSSGATDTQYF. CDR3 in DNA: TGCGCCAGCAGCCTCTCAAGTGGAGCGACAGATACGCAGTATTTT.

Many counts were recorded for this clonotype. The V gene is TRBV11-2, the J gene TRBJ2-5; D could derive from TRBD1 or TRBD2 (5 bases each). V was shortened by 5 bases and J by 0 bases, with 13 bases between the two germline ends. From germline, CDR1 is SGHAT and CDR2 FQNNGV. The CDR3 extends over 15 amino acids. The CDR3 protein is CASSPGRGNQETQYF. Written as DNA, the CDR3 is TGTGCCAGCAGCCCGGGACGAGGCAACCAAGAGACCCAGTACTTC.

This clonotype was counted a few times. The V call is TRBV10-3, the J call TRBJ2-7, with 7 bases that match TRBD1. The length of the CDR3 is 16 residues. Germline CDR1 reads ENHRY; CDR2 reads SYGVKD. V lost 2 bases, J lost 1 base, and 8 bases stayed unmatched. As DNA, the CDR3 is TGTGCCATCAGTGAGGGGACAGCAGACCTTTCCTACGAGCAGTACTTC. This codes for CAISEGTADLSYEQYF.

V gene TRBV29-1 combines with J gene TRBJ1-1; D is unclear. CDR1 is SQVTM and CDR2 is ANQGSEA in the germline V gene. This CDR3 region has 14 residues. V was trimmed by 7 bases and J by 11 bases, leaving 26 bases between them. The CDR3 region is CSGGMAGGPGVAFF. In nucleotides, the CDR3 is TGCAGCGGGGGAATGGCCGGCGGACCTGGGGTCGCTTTCTTT.

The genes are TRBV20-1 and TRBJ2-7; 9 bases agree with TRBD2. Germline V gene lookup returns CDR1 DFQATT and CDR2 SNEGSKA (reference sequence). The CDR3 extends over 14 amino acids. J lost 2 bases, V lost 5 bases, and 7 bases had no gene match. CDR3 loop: CSALRLAAAYEQYF. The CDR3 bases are TGCAGTGCTCTTAGACTAGCGGCTGCCTACGAGCAGTACTTC.

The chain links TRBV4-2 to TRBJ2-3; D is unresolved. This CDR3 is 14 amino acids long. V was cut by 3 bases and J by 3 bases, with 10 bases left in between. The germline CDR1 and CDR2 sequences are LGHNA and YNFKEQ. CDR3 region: CASSHVQDTDTQYF. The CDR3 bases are TGTGCCAGCAGCCATGTGCAGGATACAGATACGCAGTATTTT.

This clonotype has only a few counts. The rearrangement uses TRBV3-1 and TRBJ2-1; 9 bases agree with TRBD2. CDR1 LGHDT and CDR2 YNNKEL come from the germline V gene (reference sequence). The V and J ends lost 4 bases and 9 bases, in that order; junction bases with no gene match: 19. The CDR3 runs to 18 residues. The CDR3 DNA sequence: TGTGCCAGCAGCCCCGTTTTTTCAAGAGCGGGAGGAGATCCTGAGCAGTTCTTC. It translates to CASSPVFSRAGGDPEQFF.

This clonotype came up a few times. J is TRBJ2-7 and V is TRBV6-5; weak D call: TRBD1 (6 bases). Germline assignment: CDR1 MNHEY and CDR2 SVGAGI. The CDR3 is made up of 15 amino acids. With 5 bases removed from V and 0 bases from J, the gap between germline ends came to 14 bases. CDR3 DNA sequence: TGTGCCAGCAGTAGAGGGGGTTTGGGCTCCTACGAGCAGTACTTC. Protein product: CASSRGGLGSYEQYF.

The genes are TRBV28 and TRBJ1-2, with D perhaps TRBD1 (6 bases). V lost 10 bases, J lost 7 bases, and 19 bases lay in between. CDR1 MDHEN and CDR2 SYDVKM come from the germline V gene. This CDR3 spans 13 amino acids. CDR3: CATRRRGGGGYTF. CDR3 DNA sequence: TGTGCCACTCGCCGGAGGGGGGGTGGTGGCTACACCTTC.

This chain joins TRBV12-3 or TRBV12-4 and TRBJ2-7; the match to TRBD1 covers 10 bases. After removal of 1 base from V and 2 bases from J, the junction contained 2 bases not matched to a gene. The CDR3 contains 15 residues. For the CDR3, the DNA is TGTGCCAGCAGTTTAGGGGACAGGGGTCCCTACGAGCAGTACTTC. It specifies CASSLGDRGPYEQYF.